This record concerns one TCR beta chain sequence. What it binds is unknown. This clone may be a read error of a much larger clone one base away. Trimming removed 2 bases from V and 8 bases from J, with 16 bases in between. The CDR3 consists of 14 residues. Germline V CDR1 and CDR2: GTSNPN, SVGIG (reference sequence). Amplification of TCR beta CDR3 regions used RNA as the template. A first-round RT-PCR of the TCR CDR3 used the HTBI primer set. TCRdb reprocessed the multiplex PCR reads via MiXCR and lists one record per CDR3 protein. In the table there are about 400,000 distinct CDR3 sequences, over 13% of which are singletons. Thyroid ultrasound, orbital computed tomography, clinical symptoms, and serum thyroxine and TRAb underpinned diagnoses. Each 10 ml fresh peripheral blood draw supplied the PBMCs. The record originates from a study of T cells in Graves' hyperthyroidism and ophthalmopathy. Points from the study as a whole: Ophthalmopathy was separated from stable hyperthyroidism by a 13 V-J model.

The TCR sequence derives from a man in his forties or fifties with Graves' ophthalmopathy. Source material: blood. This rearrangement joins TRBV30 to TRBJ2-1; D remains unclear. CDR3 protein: CAWSLGSWGYEQFF. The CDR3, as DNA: TGTGCCTGGAGTTTAGGCTCCTGGGGATATGAGCAGTTCTTC.